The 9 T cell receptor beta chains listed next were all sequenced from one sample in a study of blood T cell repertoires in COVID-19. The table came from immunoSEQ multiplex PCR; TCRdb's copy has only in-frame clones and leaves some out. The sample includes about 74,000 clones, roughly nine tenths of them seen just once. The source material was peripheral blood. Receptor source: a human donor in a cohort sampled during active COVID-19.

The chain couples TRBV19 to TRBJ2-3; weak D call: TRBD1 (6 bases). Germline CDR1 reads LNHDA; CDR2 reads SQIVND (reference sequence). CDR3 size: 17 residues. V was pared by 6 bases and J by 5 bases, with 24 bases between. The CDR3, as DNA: TGTGCCAGTAGGCCACAGGGCTCCTCTTCAAGGATAGATACGCAGTATTTT. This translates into CASRPQGSSSRIDTQYF.

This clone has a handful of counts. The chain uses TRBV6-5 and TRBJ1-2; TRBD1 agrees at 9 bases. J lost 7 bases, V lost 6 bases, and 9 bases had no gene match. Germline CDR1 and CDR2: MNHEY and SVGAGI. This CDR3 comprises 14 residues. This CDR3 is CASRPQGAYSGYTF. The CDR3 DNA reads TGTGCCAGCAGGCCACAGGGGGCGTATTCTGGCTACACCTTC.

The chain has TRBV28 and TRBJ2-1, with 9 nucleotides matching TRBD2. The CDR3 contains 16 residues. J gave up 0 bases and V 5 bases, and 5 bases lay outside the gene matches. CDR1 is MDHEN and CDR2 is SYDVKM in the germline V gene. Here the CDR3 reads CASSPSGVSSYNEQFF. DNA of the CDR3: TGTGCCAGCAGTCCTAGCGGGGTCAGCTCCTACAATGAGCAGTTCTTC. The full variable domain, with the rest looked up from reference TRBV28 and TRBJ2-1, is DVKVTQSSRYLVKRTGEKVFLECVQDMDHENMFWYRQDPGLGLRLIYFSYDVKMKEKGDIPEGYSVSREKKERFSLILESASTNQTSMYLCASSPSGVSSYNEQFFGPGTRLTVL.

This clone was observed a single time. The CDR3 bases are TGTGCCAGCAGTTTATCAAGGGGGCGTCTGTATGAAAAACTGTTTTTT. Residues: CASSLSRGRLYEKLFF. The chain is built from TRBV28 and TRBJ1-4; TRBD1 agrees at 7 bases. With 1 base clipped from V and 6 bases from J, the junction kept 8 bases outside the gene matches. Germline V lookup: CDR1 MDHEN, CDR2 SYDVKM. CDR3 length: 16 residues. Supplemented by reference TRBV28 and TRBJ1-4, the full variable domain reads DVKVTQSSRYLVKRTGEKVFLECVQDMDHENMFWYRQDPGLGLRLIYFSYDVKMKEKGDIPEGYSVSREKKERFSLILESASTNQTSMYLCASSLSRGRLYEKLFFGSGTQLSVL.

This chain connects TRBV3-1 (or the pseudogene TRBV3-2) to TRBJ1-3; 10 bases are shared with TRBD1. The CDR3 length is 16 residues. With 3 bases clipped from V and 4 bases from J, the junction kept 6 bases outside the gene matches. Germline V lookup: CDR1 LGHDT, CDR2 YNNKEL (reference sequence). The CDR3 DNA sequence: TGTGCCAGCAGCCATCGACAGGGGGCCTCCGGAAACACCATATATTTT. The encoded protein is CASSHRQGASGNTIYF.

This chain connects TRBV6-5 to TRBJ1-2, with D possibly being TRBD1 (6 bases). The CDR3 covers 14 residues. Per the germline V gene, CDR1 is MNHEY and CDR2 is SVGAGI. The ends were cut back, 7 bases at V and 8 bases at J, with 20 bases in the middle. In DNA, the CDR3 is TGTGCCAGCAAGGGGGTTGGGGCAGAACGCGGCTACACCTTC. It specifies CASKGVGAERGYTF.

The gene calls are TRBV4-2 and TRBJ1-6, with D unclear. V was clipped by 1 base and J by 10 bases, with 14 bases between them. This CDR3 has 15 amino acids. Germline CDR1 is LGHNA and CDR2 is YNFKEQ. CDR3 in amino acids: CASSQVEVNSSPLHF. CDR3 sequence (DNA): TGTGCCAGCAGCCAAGTGGAGGTAAATAGCTCACCCCTCCACTTT.

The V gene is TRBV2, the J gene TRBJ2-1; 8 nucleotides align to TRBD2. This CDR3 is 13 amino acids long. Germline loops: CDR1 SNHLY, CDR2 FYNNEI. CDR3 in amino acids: CAGAVEREYEQFF. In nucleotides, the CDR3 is TGTGCAGGAGCAGTGGAGCGGGAGTATGAGCAGTTCTTC.

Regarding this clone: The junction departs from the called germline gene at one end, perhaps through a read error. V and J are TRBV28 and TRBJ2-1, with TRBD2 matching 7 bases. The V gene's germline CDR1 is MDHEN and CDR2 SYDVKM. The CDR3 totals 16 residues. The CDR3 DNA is TGTGCCAGCAGTTTATTCCCTAGCGGAGCGAACAATGAACAGTTCTTC. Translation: CASSLFPSGANNEQFF.